This TCR beta chain was obtained from a study of breast tumors, draining lymph nodes, adjacent tissues. TCRdb re-called the multiplex PCR reads through MiXCR, storing one row per CDR3 protein. The sample lists about 130,000 distinct CDR3 sequences; about a fifth were seen once. Germline V lookup: CDR1 GTSNPN, CDR2 SVGIG (reference sequence). V shed 0 bases and J shed 7 bases, with 12 bases lying between them. This CDR3 has 14 amino acids. Samples came from axillary lymph nodes draining the breast cancer. This clonotype has at least ten counts. The antigen is undetermined. Study-level results: Luminal-like breast cancer showed significantly greater tumor-nontumor repertoire similarity than basal-like breast cancer did. That most tumor T cells come from lymph nodes remained unproven. Compared with lymph nodes, tumors were less diverse; compared with nontumor tissue, more.

The rearrangement uses TRBV30 and TRBJ2-2, with TRBD1 as a possible D gene (6 bases). Material for sequencing was axillary lymph node tissue. This sequence originates from a female donor with breast cancer. Some clones in this sample may be carry-over from other donors' samples. The chain's CDR3 is CAWSVLQGGGELFF. The CDR3 nucleotides are TGTGCCTGGAGTGTTTTACAGGGTGGCGGGGAGCTGTTTTTT.